This is a list of T cell receptor beta chains from one sample in a study of shared T cell receptors in the human thymus. The protocol was immunoSEQ multiplex PCR, while the TCRdb copy is restricted to in-frame clones and leaves out a portion. The sample consists of some 760,000 clones, 70% to 90% of them appearing once. The data also belong to a second study, concerning human thymus T cells.

The specimen was thymocytes. These receptors came from a girl under three years old with a congenital heart defect. The CDR3 runs from the conserved cysteine through the conserved F or W. D genes are given only for firm matches. Only some rows state a clone size, as once, few, many or a class for expanded clones.

>once|TRBJ2-7|NA|TRBV6-1
CASSERPPGGEQYF
TGTGCCAGCAGTGAAAGGCCGCCCGGGGGCGAGCAGTACTTC
>NA|TRBJ1-1|NA|TRBV7-2
CASTRGNTEAFF
TGTGCCAGCACCCGGGGGAACACTGAAGCTTTCTTT
>NA|TRBJ1-1|NA|TRBV5-5
CASSFAHQENQNTEAFF
TGTGCCAGCAGCTTTGCACACCAGGAAAACCAGAACACTGAAGCTTTCTTT
>once|TRBJ1-5|TRBD1|TRBV18
CASSPGQGSSQPQHF
TGTGCCAGCTCACCGGGACAGGGGTCCAGTCAGCCCCAGCATTTT
>NA|TRBJ2-7|NA|TRBV10-3
CAISKDKLPYEQYF
TGTGCCATCAGTAAGGACAAGCTACCCTACGAGCAGTACTTC
>NA|TRBJ1-4|TRBD1|TRBV6-1
CASSEAPQGEWNEKLFF
TGTGCCAGCAGTGAAGCTCCCCAGGGGGAGTGGAATGAAAAACTGTTTTTT
>NA|TRBJ2-4|TRBD2|TRBV28
CASSPRLAGGPSKNIQYF
TGTGCTAGCAGTCCTAGACTAGCGGGGGGCCCTTCCAAAAACATTCAGTACTTC
>NA|TRBJ2-7|TRBD2|TRBV10-1
CASSGSGTSAGERSDEQYF
TGCGCCAGCAGTGGGTCCGGGACATCAGCGGGGGAGAGGTCCGACGAGCAGTACTTC
>few|TRBJ2-4|TRBD1|TRBV27
CASKPLAGTGLDFLAKNIQYF
TGTGCCAGCAAACCCCTCGCCGGGACAGGGCTCGATTTCCTAGCCAAAAACATTCAGTACTTC
>NA|TRBJ2-5|NA|TRBV6-1
CASRRGAQTQYF
TGTGCCAGCCGCAGGGGGGCTCAGACCCAGTACTTC
>NA|TRBJ1-1|TRBD1|TRBV6-4
CASRESPGTAEAFF
TGTGCCAGCAGGGAATCACCAGGGACAGCTGAAGCTTTCTTT
>NA|TRBJ2-1|NA|TRBV27
CASSGSGGAGNEQFF
TGTGCCAGCAGTGGCTCTGGGGGGGCAGGAAATGAGCAGTTCTTC
>few|TRBJ1-6|TRBD1|TRBV15
CATSRPRQGHNSPLHF
TGTGCCACCAGCAGACCTCGACAGGGGCATAATTCACCCCTCCACTTT
>NA|TRBJ1-2|TRBD1|TRBV2
CASSERGQEGYGYTF
TGTGCCAGCAGCGAACGGGGACAGGAGGGGTATGGCTACACCTTC
>NA|TRBJ2-7|NA|TRBV28
CASSLSGFHEQYF
TGTGCCAGCAGTTTATCCGGGTTCCACGAGCAGTACTTC
>few|TRBJ1-6|NA|TRBV4-1
CASSDSSPRSGYSPLHF
TGCGCCAGCAGCGACTCCTCACCCCGGTCTGGGTACTCACCCCTCCACTTT
>NA|TRBJ1-2|TRBD1|TRBV2
CAGLKGQGWLGYTF
TGTGCCGGTCTAAAGGGACAGGGGTGGCTTGGCTACACCTTC
>few|TRBJ1-2|NA|TRBV9
CASSVGQRGWAGYTF
TGTGCCAGCAGCGTAGGTCAGCGGGGTTGGGCTGGCTACACCTTC
>NA|TRBJ1-2|NA|TRBV28
CASSFDIPRYRVLEGPVVGYTF
TGTGCCAGCAGTTTCGATATCCCCCGATACAGGGTTTTGGAAGGCCCTGTAGTTGGCTACACCTTC
>NA|TRBJ2-3|NA|TRBV6-6
CASRERESTDTQYF
TGTGCCAGCAGGGAGCGAGAGAGCACAGATACGCAGTATTTT
>NA|TRBJ2-3|NA|TRBV27
CASSLGRDGVTQYF
TGTGCCAGCAGTTTGGGCAGGGATGGCGTTACGCAGTATTTT
>NA|TRBJ1-2|TRBD1|TRBV30
CAWSYPPTGNYGYTF
TGTGCCTGGAGTTACCCCCCGACAGGGAACTATGGCTACACCTTC
>NA|TRBJ2-3|TRBD2|TRBV4-1
CASSQEGKASGDTDTQYF
TGCGCCAGCAGCCAAGAGGGGAAGGCTAGCGGGGACACAGATACGCAGTATTTT
>NA|TRBJ1-1|NA|TRBV6-5
CASTFLTRGVAEAFF
TGTGCCAGCACCTTCCTGACCCGGGGGGTCGCTGAAGCTTTCTTT
>NA|TRBJ1-1|NA|TRBV27
CASSFSVTDEAFF
TGTGCCAGCAGTTTTAGTGTAACAGATGAAGCTTTCTTT
>NA|TRBJ2-4|NA|TRBV4-1
CASSPEPSVSKTVQYF
TGCGCCAGCAGCCCAGAACCATCGGTATCAAAAACGGTTCAGTACTTC
>NA|TRBJ1-2|TRBD1|TRBV14
CASSQVEGTGDERTRGYTF
TGTGCCAGCAGCCAAGTTGAGGGGACAGGGGATGAGAGGACTAGAGGCTACACCTTC
>once|TRBJ2-7|NA|TRBV2
CASSACGSVSIPYEQYF
TGTGCCAGCAGTGCATGTGGGAGCGTCTCAATACCCTACGAGCAGTACTTC
>NA|TRBJ1-3|TRBD1|TRBV5-1
CASSLAGDRALRRSGNTIYF
TGCGCCAGCAGCTTGGCCGGGGACAGGGCCCTTCGGCGTTCTGGAAACACCATATATTTT
>NA|TRBJ1-2|TRBD1|TRBV12-5
CASGLAGTGPNDYTF
TGTGCTAGTGGTTTGGCCGGGACAGGGCCTAACGACTACACCTTC
>NA|TRBJ1-5|TRBD1|TRBV19
CASSIEQPRDRPYQPQHF
TGTGCCAGTAGTATAGAGCAGCCCCGGGACAGGCCTTATCAGCCCCAGCATTTT
>NA|TRBJ2-3|TRBD2|TRBV9
CASSVRVGGARDTQYF
TGTGCCAGCAGCGTTAGAGTCGGGGGGGCCAGAGATACGCAGTATTTT
>NA|TRBJ2-3|NA|TRBV19
CASRLDNCTDTQYF
TGTGCCAGTAGACTGGACAACTGCACAGATACGCAGTATTTT
>NA|TRBJ1-1|TRBD1|TRBV30
CAWTPGGYNTEAFF
TGTGCCTGGACCCCAGGGGGATACAACACTGAAGCTTTCTTT
>NA|TRBJ2-7|NA|TRBV5-5
CASSPAGQTYEQYF
TGTGCCAGCAGCCCAGCGGGACAAACCTACGAGCAGTACTTC
>NA|TRBJ1-1|TRBD1|TRBV15
CATRLDGTVNTEAFF
TGTGCCACCAGGCTGGACGGGACAGTGAACACTGAAGCTTTCTTT
>few|TRBJ1-6|TRBD1|TRBV5-6
CASSPRDSPSYNSPLHF
TGTGCCAGCAGCCCTAGGGACAGCCCCTCCTATAATTCACCCCTCCACTTT
>NA|TRBJ1-2|TRBD1|TRBV2
CASSHMGQQNNYGYTF
TGTGCCAGCAGCCACATGGGACAGCAAAACAACTATGGCTACACCTTC
>NA|TRBJ1-4|TRBD1|TRBV6-1
CASSEGQGAYCNEKLFF
TGTGCCAGCAGTGAAGGACAGGGGGCCTACTGTAATGAAAAACTGTTTTTT
>NA|TRBJ2-1|NA|TRBV5-4
CASNPGGLGTYNEQFF
TGTGCCAGCAACCCTGGAGGGCTCGGGACTTACAATGAGCAGTTCTTC